This T cell receptor beta chain originates from a study of cytomegalovirus exposure and HLA in healthy donors. V gave up 3 bases and J gave up 1 base; unmatched junction bases: 4. The CDR3 sequence is 15 residues long. CDR1 and CDR2 (germline): MDHEN, SYDVKM. PCR employed 60 Vbeta and 13 Jbeta primers. Assay used: immunoSEQ multiplex PCR; TCRdb lists only in-frame clones, some missing. The sample lists roughly 260,000 clones; about 83% were seen once. Sample: PBMCs. The TCR originated in a woman aged 35 to 49 in good health and CMV-seropositive. The rearrangement joins TRBV28 to TRBJ2-7; 9 bases match TRBD2. CDR3 residues: CASSFGLAGSYEQYF. The DNA of the CDR3 is TGTGCCAGCAGTTTTGGGCTAGCGGGGTCCTACGAGCAGTACTTC.